The clone carrying this T cell receptor (beta chain) has more than one count but fewer than ten. Its antigen is unknown. The data are from a study of cytomegalovirus exposure and HLA in healthy donors. Findings and limits, study-wide: Three chains linked to CMV were shown in vitro to be specific for CMV antigens.

Germline-derived CDR1 and CDR2 are SGHRS and YFSETQ. The length of the CDR3 is 12 residues. Primers for the PCR totalled 60 Vbeta and 13 Jbeta. Sequencing used immunoSEQ multiplex PCR; TCRdb keeps in-frame clones, though not all of them. The sample shows around 120,000 clones, less than 80% of them seen only once. J is TRBJ2-5 and V is TRBV5-1, with a weak D call TRBD1 (5 bases). The J call may be incorrect, as the DNA end agrees better with TRBJ2-7. The TCR sequence derives from a man aged 25 to 40 in good health and CMV-seropositive. The sample comprised PBMCs. CDR3 nucleotides: TGCGCCAGCAGCTACGACAGTTACGAGCAGTACTTC. Encoded protein: CASSYDSYEQYF.